These 17 T cell receptor beta chains came from one sample sequenced in a study of tumor and adjacent non-tumor tissue in lung cancer. TCRbeta libraries were built with three rounds of nested PCR, modified from ARM-PCR. TCRdb recomputed calls from the multiplex PCR reads with MiXCR, one row per CDR3 protein. The sample lists 100,000 to 120,000 distinct CDR3 sequences, under 90% seen once, with 20% to 25% in the top ten. This sample's RNA came from whole unsorted tissue. The material sequenced was lung tumor tissue. These receptors originate from a man aged 65 to 85 with non-small cell lung cancer.

V gene TRBV29-1 combines with J gene TRBJ2-5; TRBD2 matches 8 bases. This CDR3 region has 12 residues. Germline V lookup: CDR1 SQVTM, CDR2 ANQGSEA. V gave up 8 bases and J gave up 5 bases; unmatched junction bases: 7. CDR3 bases: TGCAGCAGGGCACTAGCGGAGGAGACCCAGTACTTC. Its translation is CSRALAEETQYF.

A remark on this clonotype: One end of the junction is discordant with germline, which a read error may explain. CDR3 residues: CASTFKRGIGGERIF. In DNA, the CDR3 is TGTGCCAGCACTTTCAAGCGGGGGATTGGTGGTGAGCGGATCTTC. This chain links TRBV28 with TRBJ2-1, with TRBD2 matching 8 bases. Germline assignment: CDR1 MDHEN and CDR2 SYDVKM. CDR3 length: 15 amino acids.

CDR3 sequence: CASSLGRAGETQYF. The CDR3 nucleotides are TGTGCCAGCAGCTTGGGCCGGGCAGGAGAGACCCAGTACTTC. V gene TRBV13 combines with J gene TRBJ2-5; D not certain. The V end lost 3 bases, the J end lost 4 bases, and 12 bases lay between the germline ends. This CDR3 has 14 amino acids. Germline CDR1 PRHDT, CDR2 FYEKMQ (reference sequence).

This clonotype occurred once. The CDR3 carries no conserved terminal phenylalanine or tryptophan, so it likely arises from a read error. This rearrangement joins TRBV11-2 to TRBJ2-3, with D possibly TRBD1 on 5 matching bases. The CDR3 is made up of 14 amino acids. CDR1 SGHAT and CDR2 FQNNGV come from the germline V gene. In DNA form, the CDR3 reads TGTGCAAGCAGCCTAACCTCAGGGTCAAATACGCAGTATCTT. It is translated as CASSLTSGSNTQYL.

The chain employs TRBV5-1 and TRBJ2-5; 8 bases fit TRBD2. The germline V gene has CDR1 SGHRS and CDR2 YFSETQ. The J segment lost 5 bases and the V segment lost 7 bases, leaving 4 bases of the junction unmatched. This CDR3 comprises 12 residues. The CDR3 loop reads CASQAGGETQYF. In nucleotides, the CDR3 is TGCGCCAGCCAGGCGGGGGGTGAGACCCAGTACTTC.

This chain connects TRBV29-1 to TRBJ1-1; the D is unclear. Germline V gives CDR1 SQVTM, CDR2 ANQGSEA. Deletions cut 6 bases from V and 5 bases from J, with 19 bases between. This CDR3 region has 14 residues. The CDR3 DNA sequence: TGCAGCGTCTTAGGAGAGGGAACCAAAACTGAAGCTTTCTTT. Translated: CSVLGEGTKTEAFF.

The CDR3 sequence: CSASLGGGSPCEQFF. The CDR3 nucleotides are TGCAGTGCTAGTTTGGGGGGTGGGAGCCCGTGTGAGCAGTTCTTC. The rearrangement joins TRBV20-1 to TRBJ2-1; D may be TRBD2 (6 bases). Germline CDR1 is DFQATT and CDR2 is SNEGSKA (reference sequence). This CDR3 spans 15 amino acids. V lost 3 bases and J 9 bases, leaving 21 bases between the germline ends.

Note on this clonotype: At one of its ends the junction is not consistent with the germline gene, which may arise from a read error. V usage is TRBV28 and J usage is TRBJ2-7; D is uncertain. The germline gives CDR1 MDHEN, CDR2 SYDVKM. This CDR3 comprises 15 residues. CDR3 sequence: CAISSGKLPSYEQYF. The CDR3 region has the DNA TGTGCCATCAGTTCGGGCAAACTGCCCTCATACGAGCAGTACTTC.

Details on this clonotype: This likely comes from a read error, as the CDR3 has no conserved phenylalanine or tryptophan at its end. This chain joins TRBV29-1 and TRBJ1-2, with D unresolved. Germline CDR1 SQVTM, CDR2 ANQGSEA. The CDR3 extends over 13 amino acids. Written as DNA, the CDR3 is TGCGGCGCTCTCCAGACGGGAGCCTATGGCTACACCATC. Translated, it gives CGALQTGAYGYTI.

A remark on this clonotype: The junction shows a germline mismatch at one end, possibly a read error. V is TRBV5-4 and J is TRBJ2-5; D not resolved. The CDR3 spans 15 residues. CDR1 is SGHNT, CDR2 YYREEE, per germline (reference sequence). The CDR3 sequence: CANSLVTEELGTQYF. The CDR3 DNA is TGCGCCAACAGCTTGGTGACTGAGGAACTCGGGACCCAGTACTTC. Full variable domain (missing parts from reference TRBV5-4 and TRBJ2-5): ETGVTQSPTHLIKTRGQQVTLRCSSQSGHNTVSWYQQALGQGPQFIFQYYREEENGRGNFPPRFSGLQFPNYSSELNVNALELDDSALYLCANSLVTEELGTQYFGPGTRLLVL.

Details on this clonotype: Germline is not matched at one junction end, which may reflect a read error. V is TRBV11-2 and J is TRBJ2-2, with TRBD2 as a possible D gene (7 bases). The CDR3 is 14 residues long. Per germline, CDR1 SGHAT and CDR2 FQNNGV. The chain's CDR3 is CASSLDSQSGGLSF. DNA for the CDR3: TGCGCCAGCAGCCTGGACAGTCAGTCCGGGGGGCTGTCTTTT.

Notes on this clonotype: Compared with germline, one end of the junction differs, possibly owing to a read error. CDR3 region: CTSSYSLRGNTEAFF. In nucleotides, the CDR3 is TGTACCAGCAGTTACTCGCTCAGGGGGAACACTGAAGCTTTCTTT. The chain combines TRBV6-5 with TRBJ1-1; perhaps TRBD1 as D (6 bases). Germline V gives CDR1 MNHEY, CDR2 SVGAGI. This CDR3 has 15 amino acids.

Comment on this clonotype: One end of the junction fails to match germline, which may point to a read error. V and J are TRBV20-1 and TRBJ2-7; D remains ambiguous. CDR1 is DFQATT, CDR2 SNEGSKA, per germline (reference sequence). The CDR3 contains 13 residues. The DNA of the CDR3 is TGCAATGCTATCACGCCCTGCTCCTACAAGCAGTACTTC. Protein: CNAITPCSYKQYF.

For this clonotype: A read error may account for a junction end that differs from germline. The rearrangement uses TRBV12-3 or TRBV12-4 and TRBJ1-1; maybe TRBD1 (6 bases). This CDR3 contains 13 residues. DNA for the CDR3: TGTGCCAGCAATCTTGACAGGTACACTGAAGTTTTCTTT. As protein: CASNLDRYTEVFF.

The V and J genes are TRBV10-2 and TRBJ2-4; perhaps TRBD1 as D (6 bases). Germline V gene data show CDR1 as WSHSY and CDR2 as SAAADI. The CDR3 sequence is 16 residues long. V was clipped by 10 bases and J by 1 base, with 20 bases between them. The CDR3 reads CATTPGHLRAKNIQYF. The CDR3 DNA reads as TGCGCCACCACTCCGGGACACCTGAGGGCCAAAAACATTCAGTACTTC.

With regard to this clonotype: This could be a read error, since a much larger clone is one nucleotide away. This rearrangement joins TRBV18 to TRBJ1-2; D might be TRBD1 (6 bases). The V end was cut by 4 bases, the J end by 1 base, with 16 bases between. The length of the CDR3 is 16 residues. CDR1 and CDR2 (germline): KGHSH, LQKENI. The CDR3 nucleotides are TGTGCCAGCTCACTTTTCAAGGGGGACATTAACTATGGCTACACCTTC. Protein sequence: CASSLFKGDINYGYTF.

This clonotype was counted a single time. This may stem from a read error, because a much larger clone lies one nucleotide away. The chain joins TRBV5-1 to TRBJ2-7; no clear D gene. CDR1 is SGHRS, CDR2 YFSETQ, per germline. The CDR3 consists of 12 residues. The CDR3 DNA reads as TGCGCCAGCAGCTCAAGCTCCTACGAGCAGGACTTC. Protein: CASSSSSYEQDF.